What follows describes a single T cell receptor beta chain. Antigen specificity is unknown. This record belongs to a study of OX40 agonist ivuxolimab in advanced cancers. Study summary: Three patients had partial responses: one hepatocellular carcinoma, two cutaneous melanoma. General study findings and limits: Clonal expansion was seen in CD4+ and CD8+ blood T cells by week 6 at 0.1 to 3.0 mg/kg.

It was autoimmune disease history or systemic immunosuppression that excluded patients. With baseline, cycle 4 day 1, and cycle 7 day 1 as timepoints, blood was sampled. Germline CDR1 MGHDK, CDR2 SYGVNS. The ends lost 2 bases at V and 7 bases at J; junction bases unmatched: 11. This CDR3 has 16 residues. Using immunoSEQ multiplex PCR, the repertoire was profiled, and TCRdb retains in-frame clones only, with some absent. Found here are tens of thousands of clones, around 84% of them singletons; the top ten hold approximately 6.5%. V is TRBV25-1 and J is TRBJ1-5; 7 bases agree with TRBD1. The TCR sequence derives from an adult with an advanced solid tumor such as melanoma, head and neck, liver or kidney cancer. Sequencing used CD4+ or CD8+ T cells sorted from blood, obtained in a trial of the OX40 agonist ivuxolimab. Here the CDR3 reads CASSEGGQFSRQPQHF. CDR3 in DNA: TGTGCCAGCAGTGAAGGGGGACAGTTCAGCAGGCAGCCCCAGCATTTT.